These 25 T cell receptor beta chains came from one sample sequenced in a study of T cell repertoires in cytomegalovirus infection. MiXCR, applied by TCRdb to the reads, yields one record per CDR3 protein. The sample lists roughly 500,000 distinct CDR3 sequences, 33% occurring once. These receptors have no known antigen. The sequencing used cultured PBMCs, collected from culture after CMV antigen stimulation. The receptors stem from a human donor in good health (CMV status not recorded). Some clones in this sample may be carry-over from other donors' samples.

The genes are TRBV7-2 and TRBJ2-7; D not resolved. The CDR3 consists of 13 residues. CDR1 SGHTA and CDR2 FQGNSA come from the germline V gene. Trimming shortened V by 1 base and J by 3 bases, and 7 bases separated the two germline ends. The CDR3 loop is CASSLGLIYEQYF. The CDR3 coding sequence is TGTGCCAGCAGCTTAGGCCTGATCTACGAGCAGTACTTC. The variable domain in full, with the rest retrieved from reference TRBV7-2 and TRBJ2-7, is GAGVSQSPSNKVTEKGKDVELRCDPISGHTALYWYRQSLGQGLEFLIYFQGNSAPDKSGLPSDRFSAERTGGSVSTLTIQRTQQEDSAVYLCASSLGLIYEQYFGPGTRLTVT.

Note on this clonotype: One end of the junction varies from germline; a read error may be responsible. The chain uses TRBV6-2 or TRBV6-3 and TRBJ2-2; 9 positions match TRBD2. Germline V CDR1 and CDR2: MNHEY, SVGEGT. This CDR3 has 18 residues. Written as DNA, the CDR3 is TGTGCCAGCAGTTACCTCCCAGAAGCGGGAGGCCCGACCGGGGAGCGGTTTTTT. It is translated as CASSYLPEAGGPTGERFF.

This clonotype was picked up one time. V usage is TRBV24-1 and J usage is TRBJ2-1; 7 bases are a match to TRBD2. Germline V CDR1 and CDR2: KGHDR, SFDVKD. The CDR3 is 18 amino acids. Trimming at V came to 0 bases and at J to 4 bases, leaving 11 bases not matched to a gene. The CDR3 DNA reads TGTGCCACCAGTGATTTGGAGACTAGCAGGTCCTCTTACAATGAGCAGTTCTTC. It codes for CATSDLETSRSSYNEQFF.

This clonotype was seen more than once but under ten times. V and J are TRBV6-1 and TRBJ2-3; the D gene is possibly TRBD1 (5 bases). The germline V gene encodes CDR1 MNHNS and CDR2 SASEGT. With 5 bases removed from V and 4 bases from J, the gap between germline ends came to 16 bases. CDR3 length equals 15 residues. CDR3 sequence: CASSFTQGWADTQYF. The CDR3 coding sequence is TGTGCCAGCAGTTTTACCCAGGGCTGGGCAGATACGCAGTATTTT.

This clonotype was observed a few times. CDR3 loop: CAISRDLTNTEAFF. The CDR3 nucleotides read TGTGCCATCAGTCGGGATCTTACAAACACTGAAGCTTTCTTT. The rearrangement links TRBV10-3 to TRBJ1-1, with D unresolved. The CDR3 is 14 amino acids. V lost 5 bases to trimming and J lost 2 bases, with 12 bases between them. CDR1 ENHRY and CDR2 SYGVKD come from the germline V gene.

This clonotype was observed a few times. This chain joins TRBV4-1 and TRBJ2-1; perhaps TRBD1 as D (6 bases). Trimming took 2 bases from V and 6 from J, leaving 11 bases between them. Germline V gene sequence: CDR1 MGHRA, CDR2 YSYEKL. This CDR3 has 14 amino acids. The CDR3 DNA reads TGCGCCAGCAGCCAATGGGTAGGGGGCAATGAGCAGTTCTTC. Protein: CASSQWVGGNEQFF.

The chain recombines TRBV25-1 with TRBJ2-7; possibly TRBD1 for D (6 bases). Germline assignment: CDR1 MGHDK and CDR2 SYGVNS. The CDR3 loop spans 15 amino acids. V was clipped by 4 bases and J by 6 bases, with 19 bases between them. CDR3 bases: TGTGCCAGCAGTGGGGACACGCCCTGGCATATCGAGCAGTACGTC. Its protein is CASSGDTPWHIEQYV.

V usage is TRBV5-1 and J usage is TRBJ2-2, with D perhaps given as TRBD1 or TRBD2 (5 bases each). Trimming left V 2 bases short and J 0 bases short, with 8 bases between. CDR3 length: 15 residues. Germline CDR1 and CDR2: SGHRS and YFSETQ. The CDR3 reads CASSFWGTNTGELFF. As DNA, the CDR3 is TGCGCCAGCAGCTTTTGGGGGACGAACACCGGGGAGCTGTTTTTT.

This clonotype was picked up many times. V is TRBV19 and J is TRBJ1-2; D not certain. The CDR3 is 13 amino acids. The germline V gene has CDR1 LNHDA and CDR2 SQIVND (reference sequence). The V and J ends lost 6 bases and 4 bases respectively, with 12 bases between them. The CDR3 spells CASREGNGYGYTF. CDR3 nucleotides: TGTGCCAGTAGGGAAGGTAATGGCTATGGCTACACCTTC.

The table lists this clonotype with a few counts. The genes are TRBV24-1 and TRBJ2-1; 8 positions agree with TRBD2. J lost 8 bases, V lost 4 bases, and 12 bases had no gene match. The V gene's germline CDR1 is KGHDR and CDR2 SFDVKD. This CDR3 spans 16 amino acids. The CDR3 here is CATSDYGAGVTDEQFF. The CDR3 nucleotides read TGTGCCACCAGTGACTATGGAGCGGGAGTAACCGATGAGCAGTTCTTC.

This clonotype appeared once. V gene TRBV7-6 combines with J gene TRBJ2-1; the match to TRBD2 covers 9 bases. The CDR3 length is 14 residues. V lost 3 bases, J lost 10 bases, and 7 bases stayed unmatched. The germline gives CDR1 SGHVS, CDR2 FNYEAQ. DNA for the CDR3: TGTGCCAGCAGCTTCCCGGGACTAGCTGAGGAGCAGTTCTTC. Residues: CASSFPGLAEEQFF.

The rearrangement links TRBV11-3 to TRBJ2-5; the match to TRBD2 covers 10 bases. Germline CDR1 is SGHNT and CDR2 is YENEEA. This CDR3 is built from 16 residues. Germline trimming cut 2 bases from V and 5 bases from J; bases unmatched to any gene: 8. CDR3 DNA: TGTGCCAGCAGCTTACAGCGGGAGGGAGACGGGGAGACCCAGTACTTC. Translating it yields CASSLQREGDGETQYF.

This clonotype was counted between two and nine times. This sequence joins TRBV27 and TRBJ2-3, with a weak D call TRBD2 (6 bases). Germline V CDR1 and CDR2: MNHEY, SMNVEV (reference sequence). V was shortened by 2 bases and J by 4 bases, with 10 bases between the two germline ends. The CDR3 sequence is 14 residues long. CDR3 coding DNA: TGTGCCAGCAGTTTAAAACTAGCCCCAGATACGCAGTATTTT. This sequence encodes CASSLKLAPDTQYF.

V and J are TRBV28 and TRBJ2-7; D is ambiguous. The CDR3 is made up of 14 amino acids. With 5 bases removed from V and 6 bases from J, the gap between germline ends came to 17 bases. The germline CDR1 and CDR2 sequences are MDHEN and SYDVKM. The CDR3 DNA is TGTGCCAGCAGTCCCCCCTCCGGCGCCTCCGAGCAGTACTTC. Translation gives CASSPPSGASEQYF.

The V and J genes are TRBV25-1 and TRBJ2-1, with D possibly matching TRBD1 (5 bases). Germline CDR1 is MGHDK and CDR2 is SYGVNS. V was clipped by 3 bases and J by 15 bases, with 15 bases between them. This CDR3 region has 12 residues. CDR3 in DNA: TGTGCCAGCAGTGATTTATCAGGGAAATGGTTCTTC. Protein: CASSDLSGKWFF.

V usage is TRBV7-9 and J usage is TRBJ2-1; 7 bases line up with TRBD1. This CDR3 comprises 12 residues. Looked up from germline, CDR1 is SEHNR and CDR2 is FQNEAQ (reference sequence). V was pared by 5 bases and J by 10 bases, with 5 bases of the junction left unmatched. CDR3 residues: CASSKEGGEQFF. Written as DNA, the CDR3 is TGTGCCAGCAGCAAAGAAGGGGGCGAGCAGTTCTTC.

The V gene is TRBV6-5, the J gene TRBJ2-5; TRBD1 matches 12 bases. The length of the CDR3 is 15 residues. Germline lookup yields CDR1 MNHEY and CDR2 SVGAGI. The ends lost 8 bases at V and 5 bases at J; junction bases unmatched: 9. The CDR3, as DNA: TGTGCCAGCCGCTCGGGACAGGGGGCGGACGAGACCCAGTACTTC. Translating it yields CASRSGQGADETQYF.

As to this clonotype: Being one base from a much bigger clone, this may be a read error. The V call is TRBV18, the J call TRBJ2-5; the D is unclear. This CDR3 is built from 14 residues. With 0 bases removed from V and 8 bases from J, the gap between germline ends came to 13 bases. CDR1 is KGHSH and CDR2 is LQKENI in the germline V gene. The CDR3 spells CASSPPASRDTQYF. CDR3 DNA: TGTGCCAGCTCACCACCGGCTAGTCGAGATACCCAGTACTTC.

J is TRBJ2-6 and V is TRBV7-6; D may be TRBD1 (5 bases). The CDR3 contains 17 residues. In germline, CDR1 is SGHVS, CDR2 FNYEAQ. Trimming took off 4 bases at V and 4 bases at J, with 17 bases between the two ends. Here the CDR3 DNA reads TGTGCCAGCAGCTCGTTTTTTTTGGGGCCCGGGGCCAACGTCCTGACTTTC. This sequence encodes CASSSFFLGPGANVLTF. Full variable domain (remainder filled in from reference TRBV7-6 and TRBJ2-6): GAGVSQSPRYKVTKRGQDVALRCDPISGHVSLYWYRQALGQGPEFLTYFNYEAQQDKSGLPNDRFSAERPEGSISTLTIQRTEQRDSAMYRCASSSFFLGPGANVLTFGAGSRLTVL.

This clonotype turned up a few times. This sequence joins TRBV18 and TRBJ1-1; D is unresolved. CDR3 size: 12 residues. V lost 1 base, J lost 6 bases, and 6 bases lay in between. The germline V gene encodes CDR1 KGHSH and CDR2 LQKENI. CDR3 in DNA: TGTGCCAGCTCACCACGGGAAGCTGAAGCTTTCTTT. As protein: CASSPREAEAFF.

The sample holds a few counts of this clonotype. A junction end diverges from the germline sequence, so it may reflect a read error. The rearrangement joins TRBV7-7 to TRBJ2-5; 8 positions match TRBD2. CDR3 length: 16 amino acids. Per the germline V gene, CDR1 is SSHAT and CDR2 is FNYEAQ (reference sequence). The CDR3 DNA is TGTGCTAGCAGCTTAGCTCTAGCGGGCCCCCAAGAGACCCAGTACTTC. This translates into CASSLALAGPQETQYF. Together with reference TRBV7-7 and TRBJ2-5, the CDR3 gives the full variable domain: GAGVSQSPRYKVTKRGQDVTLRCDPISSHATLYWYQQALGQGPEFLTYFNYEAQPDKSGLPSDRFSAERPEGSISTLTIQRTEQRDSAMYRCASSLALAGPQETQYFGPGTRLLVL.

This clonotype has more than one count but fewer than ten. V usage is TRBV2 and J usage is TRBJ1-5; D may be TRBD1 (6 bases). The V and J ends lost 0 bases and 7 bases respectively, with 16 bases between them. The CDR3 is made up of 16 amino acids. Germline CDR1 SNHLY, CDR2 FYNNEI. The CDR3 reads CASSEAGAQGKQPQHF. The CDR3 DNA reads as TGTGCCAGCAGTGAAGCTGGAGCACAGGGAAAACAGCCCCAGCATTTT.

The CDR3 reads CASRMTSSYEQYF. The DNA of the CDR3 is TGTGCCAGCAGGATGACTAGCTCCTACGAGCAGTACTTC. The chain combines TRBV27 with TRBJ2-7; perhaps TRBD2 as D (6 bases). V gave up 6 bases and J gave up 0 bases, with 9 bases separating them. This CDR3 contains 13 residues. The V gene's germline CDR1 is MNHEY and CDR2 SMNVEV (reference sequence).

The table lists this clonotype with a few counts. CDR3 nucleotides: TGTGCCAGCACCTGGACAGGAAACACCGGGGAGCTGTTTTTT. This gives the protein CASTWTGNTGELFF. J is TRBJ2-2 and V is TRBV7-2; 7 bases are a match to TRBD1. Germline loops: CDR1 SGHTA, CDR2 FQGNSA. After removal of 7 bases from V and 2 bases from J, the junction contained 4 bases not matched to a gene. The CDR3 contains 14 residues.

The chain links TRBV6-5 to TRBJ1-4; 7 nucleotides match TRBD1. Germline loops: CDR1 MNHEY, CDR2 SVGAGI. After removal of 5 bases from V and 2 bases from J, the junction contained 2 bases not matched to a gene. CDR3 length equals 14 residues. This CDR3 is CASSRDSTNEKLFF. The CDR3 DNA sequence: TGTGCCAGCAGTCGGGACAGCACTAATGAAAAACTGTTTTTT.